Sequencing of this T cell receptor beta chain was carried out in a study of blood T cell repertoires in COVID-19. Study background: Sites in the United States, Italy and Spain provided acute and convalescent COVID-19 samples. PBMCs, B-cell-depleted T cells, or T cells provided the cDNA or gDNA that made up the material.

With 5 bases clipped from V and 3 bases from J, the junction kept 6 bases outside the gene matches. The CDR3 length is 15 residues. Germline V CDR1 and CDR2: SGHRS, YFSETQ. In the original workflow: Nucleated cell number was recorded as an estimate derived from reference gene primer amplification. Assay used: immunoSEQ multiplex PCR; TCRdb lists only in-frame clones, some missing. The D gene and trimming were derived from the DNA, and the V and J assignments and clone size from that table. The sample includes fewer than 200,000 clones, around 85% of them seen just once. This clonotype originated in a human donor with acute or convalescent COVID-19. The donor label of this sample is uncertain. V gene TRBV5-1 combines with J gene TRBJ2-3; 10 positions match TRBD2. Source material: peripheral blood. CDR3 nucleotide sequence: TGCGCCAGCAGGCGGGGAGCGGGGGGGACAGATACGCAGTATTTT. Translation: CASRRGAGGTDTQYF.